These T cell receptor beta chains were read from a single sample in a study of shared clonotypes between healthy human individuals. The protocol was immunoSEQ multiplex PCR, while the TCRdb copy is restricted to in-frame clones and leaves out a portion. The repertoire holds about 2.2 million clones, with around 93% as singletons. The sample taken for sequencing was naive CD8+ T cells from PBMCs. All receptors come from a man aged 18 to 30 in good health. Some clones in this sample may be carry-over from other donors' samples. CDR3s include the opening cysteine and the closing phenylalanine or tryptophan. Clone size appears in some rows only: once, few, many, or a class for an expanded clone.

clone_size j_call v_call cdr3_aa
. TRBJ2-3 TRBV27 CASSLLGGTDTQYF
. TRBJ2-7 TRBV28 CASSELGGAYEQYF
. TRBJ1-2 TRBV18 CASSPGDRVSYGYTF
. TRBJ1-5 TRBV13 CASSLGQVSHSNQPQHF
. TRBJ2-3 TRBV28 CASPRSGSTDTQYF
. TRBJ2-7 TRBV4-1 CASSQALAMSGEQYF
. TRBJ2-1 TRBV27 CASSPRLGTYNEQFF
. TRBJ2-5 TRBV19 CASSIVLWITSSHQETQYF
. TRBJ2-2 TRBV12-5 CASAGRNTGELFF
. TRBJ2-5 TRBV5-6 CASSLPGERAETQYF
. TRBJ2-1 TRBV28 CASSFYDEQFF
few TRBJ1-1 TRBV19 CASGELNTEAFF
. TRBJ2-1 TRBV28 CASSPRTSYEQFF
. TRBJ2-2 TRBV27 CASSLLQGVDTGELFF
once TRBJ2-7 TRBV5-1 CASSFSGRATRTYEQYF
. TRBJ1-1 TRBV9 CASSVAGVGAEAFF
few TRBJ1-2 TRBV9 CASSVNSGGYTF
. TRBJ2-5 TRBV18 CASSPLDRRGAQETQYF
. TRBJ2-3 TRBV13 CASSLRRLDTDTQYF
. TRBJ2-7 TRBV2 CASQLGSSHEQYF
once TRBJ2-1 TRBV6-1 CASSSEASSYNEQFF
. TRBJ1-5 TRBV19 CASSIHRQGGRNQPQHF
. TRBJ1-2 TRBV20-1 CSAVENGYTF
. TRBJ2-3 TRBV11-2 CASSLVAGFDTQYF
few TRBJ1-1 TRBV28 CASRHRDTEAFF
. TRBJ1-2 TRBV7-9 CASSDGPGANGYTF